A selection of T cell receptor beta chains follows, all from one sample in a study of shared clonotypes between healthy human individuals. Measured with immunoSEQ multiplex PCR; TCRdb has only the in-frame clones, and not every one. Of over 1.5 million clones listed, 95% to 99% were seen once; the top ten hold around 0.47%. Sequenced: naive CD4+ T cells sorted from blood. These receptors originate from a man aged 25 to 40 in good health. Each CDR3 is given with its conserved first and last residue. Each record gives: V gene, J gene, D gene, CDR3 protein. The D gene is left open where the match is weak.

V: TRBV27
J: TRBJ2-7
D: -
CDR3: CASSLGSWSYEQYF

V: TRBV30
J: TRBJ1-2
D: -
CDR3: CAWNLLGQPFYGYTF

V: TRBV5-4
J: TRBJ2-2
D: -
CDR3: CASSFYRATGELFF

V: TRBV30
J: TRBJ1-5
D: -
CDR3: CAWGAGLNQPQHF

V: TRBV19
J: TRBJ2-3
D: TRBD2
CDR3: CASSSSGNQLNTDTQYF

V: TRBV5-6
J: TRBJ1-5
D: -
CDR3: CASSLQGNQPQHF

V: TRBV11-2
J: TRBJ1-2
D: -
CDR3: CASSLQVSNYGYTF

V: TRBV10-2
J: TRBJ2-3
D: TRBD2
CDR3: CAARDYSTDTQYF

V: TRBV19
J: TRBJ1-5
D: -
CDR3: CASSIPPKYQPQHF

V: TRBV28
J: TRBJ2-7
D: -
CDR3: CASSLTRDEQYF

V: TRBV7-2
J: TRBJ1-1
D: TRBD1
CDR3: CASSLTGQTMNTEAFF

V: TRBV2
J: TRBJ1-2
D: -
CDR3: CASSVVEPYGYTF

V: TRBV6-5
J: TRBJ2-7
D: TRBD1
CDR3: CASSYWRGQGVYEQYF

V: TRBV29-1
J: TRBJ1-1
D: -
CDR3: CSVDSLNTEAFF

V: TRBV7-9
J: TRBJ2-2
D: TRBD1
CDR3: CASSLDRGRYDTGELFF

V: TRBV6-1
J: TRBJ2-7
D: -
CDR3: CASRVTGYEQYF

V: TRBV6-1
J: TRBJ2-7
D: TRBD2
CDR3: CASTFSGSYEQYF

V: TRBV18
J: TRBJ1-2
D: -
CDR3: CASSPSERNYGYTF

V: TRBV5-1
J: TRBJ2-5
D: -
CDR3: CASSLATGTQETQYF

V: TRBV4-3
J: TRBJ2-7
D: TRBD2
CDR3: CASSQTTSGPSYEQYF

V: TRBV10-3
J: TRBJ2-4
D: -
CDR3: CAISDGEPPAKNIQYF

V: TRBV5-1
J: TRBJ2-1
D: -
CDR3: CASSLESVWPDEQFF

V: TRBV19
J: TRBJ1-5
D: TRBD1
CDR3: CASSIDRGNYQPQHF

V: TRBV30
J: TRBJ2-2
D: -
CDR3: CAWRDASVELGNTGELFF

V: TRBV30
J: TRBJ1-1
D: -
CDR3: CAWREGWNTEAFF

V: TRBV2
J: TRBJ2-2
D: TRBD2
CDR3: CASRPTSGRYTGELFF

V: TRBV30
J: TRBJ2-4
D: -
CDR3: CAWSAHQRGQTIQYF

V: TRBV19
J: TRBJ2-1
D: -
CDR3: CASSLGEWYNEQFF

V: TRBV10-3
J: TRBJ2-1
D: -
CDR3: CAISGYASSYNEQFF

V: TRBV9
J: TRBJ2-2
D: -
CDR3: CASSTFERGAGELFF

V: TRBV19
J: TRBJ1-5
D: -
CDR3: CASRTQGLSNQPQHF

V: TRBV5-1
J: TRBJ2-1
D: TRBD2
CDR3: CASSPTLAGVGNEQFF

V: TRBV6-5
J: TRBJ1-4
D: -
CDR3: CASRGSTREKLFF

V: TRBV5-6
J: TRBJ2-1
D: TRBD2
CDR3: CASSDGTSGRVEQFF

V: TRBV21-1
J: TRBJ2-2
D: -
CDR3: CASSKADRGLCTGELFF

V: TRBV7-6
J: TRBJ2-1
D: -
CDR3: CASSLDWATSYNEQFF

V: TRBV7-8
J: TRBJ2-1
D: -
CDR3: CASSLGSYDNEQFF

V: TRBV10-3
J: TRBJ1-1
D: TRBD1
CDR3: CAIRDRARTEAFF

V: TRBV5-1
J: TRBJ2-3
D: -
CDR3: CASSLRASTDTQYF

V: TRBV6-5
J: TRBJ1-2
D: -
CDR3: CASSRTDYGYTF